The 25 T cell receptor beta chains listed next were all sequenced from one sample in a study of blood T cell repertoires in COVID-19. Clones were sequenced by immunoSEQ multiplex PCR, and TCRdb holds only the in-frame ones, with some missing. The data show 250,000 or so clones, approximately 86% seen once. Sequenced sample: peripheral blood. The receptors here all came from a man older than 75 with acute or convalescent COVID-19.

The genes are TRBV2 and TRBJ1-5; D might be TRBD1 (5 bases). V was cut by 6 bases and J by 6 bases, with 15 bases left in between. Per germline, CDR1 SNHLY and CDR2 FYNNEI. The CDR3 is 14 residues long. Here the CDR3 DNA reads TGTGCCAGCAGGGGGGGGTTAGCGGGTCAGCCCCAGCATTTT. Translating it yields CASRGGLAGQPQHF.

The chain has TRBV5-4 and TRBJ1-1, with TRBD1 matching over 7 bases. V was pared by 0 bases and J by 0 bases, with 8 bases of the junction left unmatched. The CDR3 consists of 17 residues. In germline, CDR1 is SGHNT, CDR2 YYREEE (reference sequence). The CDR3 protein is CASSLVQPTGLNTEAFF. Written as DNA, the CDR3 is TGTGCCAGCAGCTTGGTACAACCGACAGGGCTGAACACTGAAGCTTTCTTT.

This chain joins TRBV19 and TRBJ2-1, with D possibly TRBD1 on 5 matching bases. The ends were cut back, 0 bases at V and 7 bases at J, with 7 bases in the middle. Germline-derived CDR1 and CDR2 are LNHDA and SQIVND (reference sequence). The CDR3 runs 13 residues. The CDR3 nucleotides read TGTGCCAGTAGTATAGATAAGGGGAATGAGCAGTTCTTC. Translated: CASSIDKGNEQFF.

This clone has a single count. The chain has TRBV5-4 and TRBJ1-2; 8 bases line up with TRBD1. CDR3 size: 16 residues. V was pared by 4 bases and J by 5 bases, with 13 bases of the junction left unmatched. Germline V lookup: CDR1 SGHNT, CDR2 YYREEE (reference sequence). CDR3: CASSPQGAGSPYGYTF. The CDR3 nucleotides are TGTGCCAGCAGCCCCCAGGGGGCAGGAAGCCCATATGGCTACACCTTC.

The chain has TRBV18 and TRBJ1-5; D is unclear. The CDR3 contains 14 residues. Germline V CDR1 and CDR2: KGHSH, LQKENI. V dropped 4 bases and J dropped 0 bases, with 7 bases sitting between them. This chain's CDR3 is CASSLRDSNQPQHF. In nucleotides, the CDR3 is TGTGCCAGCTCACTACGGGATAGCAATCAGCCCCAGCATTTT.

V usage is TRBV5-4 and J usage is TRBJ1-2; D is undetermined. This CDR3 has 15 amino acids. V lost 0 bases to trimming and J lost 2 bases, with 11 bases between them. The germline V gene has CDR1 SGHNT and CDR2 YYREEE (reference sequence). The CDR3 sequence is CASSLESSGNYGYTF. The DNA of the CDR3 is TGTGCCAGCAGCTTGGAGTCAAGTGGCAACTATGGCTACACCTTC. The variable domain in full, completed from reference TRBV5-4 and TRBJ1-2, reads ETGVTQSPTHLIKTRGQQVTLRCSSQSGHNTVSWYQQALGQGPQFIFQYYREEENGRGNFPPRFSGLQFPNYSSELNVNALELDDSALYLCASSLESSGNYGYTFGSGTRLTVV.

This chain uses TRBV9 with TRBJ1-6, with 10 bases lining up with TRBD1. Looked up from germline, CDR1 is SGDLS and CDR2 is YYNGEE. V dropped 3 bases and J dropped 8; count of bases not matched to a gene: 5. The CDR3 runs 15 residues. CDR3 coding DNA: TGTGCCAGCAGCGCAGCGACAGGGGGCGATTCACCCCTCCACTTT. The encoded protein is CASSAATGGDSPLHF.

This chain links TRBV2 with TRBJ1-2, with D perhaps matching TRBD1 (5 bases). The CDR3 is made up of 14 amino acids. Deletions cut 7 bases from V and 4 bases from J, with 16 bases between. Germline loops: CDR1 SNHLY, CDR2 FYNNEI. CDR3 DNA: TGTGCCAGCACCTATTCGGACATGGGCTATGGCTACACCTTC. It codes for CASTYSDMGYGYTF.

The chain is built from TRBV18 and TRBJ1-1; D gene unclear. Trimming stripped 8 bases from V and 10 bases from J, with 20 bases between. CDR3 length equals 13 residues. Germline V gives CDR1 KGHSH, CDR2 LQKENI. The CDR3 DNA sequence: TGTGCCAGCCGCGGCGGGTTGTCAGAGGCAGCTTTCTTT. It yields the protein CASRGGLSEAAFF.

This chain uses TRBV10-3 with TRBJ2-5, with D possibly TRBD1 on 6 matching bases. The germline V gene encodes CDR1 ENHRY and CDR2 SYGVKD. V lost 5 bases to trimming and J lost 2 bases, with 9 bases between them. This CDR3 region has 13 residues. The CDR3 here is CAISRDIQETQYF. The CDR3 DNA is TGTGCCATCAGTAGGGACATTCAAGAGACCCAGTACTTC.

J is TRBJ1-5 and V is TRBV2, with D tentatively TRBD1 (5 bases). The V end lost 7 bases, the J end lost 2 bases, and 12 bases lay between the germline ends. This CDR3 region has 14 residues. Germline V gene data show CDR1 as SNHLY and CDR2 as FYNNEI. CDR3 region: CASNLQGGNQPQHF. The DNA for the CDR3 is TGTGCCAGCAATCTCCAGGGCGGCAATCAGCCCCAGCATTTT.

Written as DNA, the CDR3 is TGTGCCAGCAGCTCAGGGGACTTTGGGACAGGGGGGACTGAAGCTTTCTTT. Encoded protein: CASSSGDFGTGGTEAFF. The chain recombines TRBV7-2 with TRBJ1-1, with 11 positions matching TRBD1. Germline V CDR1 and CDR2: SGHTA, FQGNSA. V shed 4 bases, J shed 5 bases, and the junction held 12 bases outside the gene matches. This CDR3 contains 17 residues.

The genes are TRBV6-5 and TRBJ1-4; TRBD1 aligns across 7 bases. The CDR3 covers 15 residues. Germline loops: CDR1 MNHEY, CDR2 SVGAGI. V was clipped by 6 bases and J by 2 bases; unmatched bases: 6. Here the CDR3 DNA reads TGTGCCAGCAGCCAACACAGGGGTACTAATGAAAAACTGTTTTTT. Protein: CASSQHRGTNEKLFF.

This clone was found a few times. The rearrangement uses TRBV20-1 and TRBJ2-1, with D hard to call. V lost 1 base to trimming and J lost 8 bases, with 6 bases between them. Germline loops: CDR1 DFQATT, CDR2 SNEGSKA (reference sequence). The CDR3 length is 11 residues. CDR3 amino acids: CSARVLDEQFF. The CDR3 nucleotides read TGCAGTGCTAGAGTCCTTGATGAGCAGTTCTTC.

This clone was found a few times. The J gene is TRBJ1-5, the V gene TRBV19, with D possibly matching TRBD1 (5 bases). CDR3 length equals 15 residues. Trimming removed 5 bases at V and 5 bases at J, with 16 bases between. Germline values: CDR1 LNHDA, CDR2 SQIVND (reference sequence). The CDR3, as DNA: TGTGCCAGTAGTCCAACTCAGGGAAGTCATCAGCCCCAGCATTTT. This translates into CASSPTQGSHQPQHF.

The chain joins TRBV28 to TRBJ1-5; D might be TRBD1 (5 bases). With 2 bases removed from V and 1 base from J, the gap between germline ends came to 15 bases. Germline values: CDR1 MDHEN, CDR2 SYDVKM. The CDR3 sequence is 17 residues long. CDR3 sequence (DNA): TGTGCCAGCAGTTTAATACTCGACAGACGGAGCAATCAGCCCCAGCATTTT. This gives the protein CASSLILDRRSNQPQHF.

The CDR3: CASSFGQGRDEQFF. CDR3 sequence (DNA): TGTGCCAGCAGTTTCGGCCAGGGGCGCGATGAGCAGTTCTTC. The chain carries TRBV5-4 and TRBJ2-1; D is possibly TRBD1 (6 bases). Per the germline V gene, CDR1 is SGHNT and CDR2 is YYREEE (reference sequence). This CDR3 region has 14 residues. Trimming removed 5 bases at V and 8 bases at J, with 17 bases between. Using reference TRBV5-4 and TRBJ2-1 for the parts outside the CDR3, the full variable domain is ETGVTQSPTHLIKTRGQQVTLRCSSQSGHNTVSWYQQALGQGPQFIFQYYREEENGRGNFPPRFSGLQFPNYSSELNVNALELDDSALYLCASSFGQGRDEQFFGPGTRLTVL.

This clone appeared a single time. Other nucleotide sequences in the sample specify the same CDR3. The chain employs TRBV20-1 and TRBJ2-7; the D gene is possibly TRBD1 (5 bases). Trimming removed 3 bases from V and 4 bases from J, with 7 bases in between. Germline CDR1 DFQATT, CDR2 SNEGSKA (reference sequence). The CDR3 runs 11 residues. CDR3 amino acids: CSASDSYEQYF. Written as DNA, the CDR3 is TGCAGTGCTAGCGACAGTTACGAGCAGTACTTC.

The chain couples TRBV7-2 to TRBJ1-2, with TRBD1 as a possible D gene (6 bases). The CDR3 consists of 14 residues. The V end lost 5 bases, the J end lost 8 bases, and 18 bases lay between the germline ends. Germline CDR1 SGHTA, CDR2 FQGNSA. The CDR3 DNA follows: TGTGCCAGCAGCCTCCGAAAAGGGGGAAGCGGCTACACCTTC. Protein: CASSLRKGGSGYTF.

V gene TRBV11-2 combines with J gene TRBJ2-7; 7 nucleotides align to TRBD2. The ends lost 6 bases at V and 7 bases at J; junction bases unmatched: 12. Germline CDR1 SGHAT, CDR2 FQNNGV. CDR3 length: 14 residues. In DNA, the CDR3 is TGTGCCAGCAGGGCCTCCGGGGGGAGTGGAGAGCAGTACTTC. Translating gives CASRASGGSGEQYF.

V gene TRBV14 combines with J gene TRBJ2-5; 8 bases map to TRBD1. The length of the CDR3 is 15 residues. Per the germline V gene, CDR1 is SGHDN and CDR2 is FVKESK. With 0 bases clipped from V and 5 bases from J, the junction kept 5 bases outside the gene matches. The CDR3 nucleotides are TGTGCCAGCAGCCAAGATCAGGGGGCCTGGGAGACCCAGTACTTC. Its translation is CASSQDQGAWETQYF.

This clone was recorded only once. The same CDR3 arises from other DNA sequences in this sample as well. This rearrangement joins TRBV18 to TRBJ2-7; D may be TRBD1 (6 bases). The germline gives CDR1 KGHSH, CDR2 LQKENI. The CDR3 has 13 residues. V lost 3 bases and J lost 4, with 10 bases in between. CDR3 coding DNA: TGTGCCAGCTCACCTCAGGGGACATACGAGCAGTACTTC. Its protein product is CASSPQGTYEQYF.

The chain links TRBV5-1 to TRBJ1-1, with D maybe TRBD1 (5 bases). CDR3 length equals 13 residues. Germline V CDR1 and CDR2: SGHRS, YFSETQ. The germline V and J ends were trimmed by 0 bases and 7 bases, with 10 bases remaining between them. DNA of the CDR3: TGCGCCAGCAGCTTGGCCCGAGACAGTGAAGCTTTCTTT. The encoded protein is CASSLARDSEAFF.

Note on this clone: One junction end does not reproduce the germline sequence, and a read error may be involved. The chain combines TRBV7-2 with TRBJ1-4, with TRBD1 matching over 7 bases. The CDR3 extends over 14 amino acids. Per the germline V gene, CDR1 is SGHTA and CDR2 is FQGNSA. This CDR3 reads CASTEGAPNENLFF. DNA for the CDR3: TGTGCCAGCACCGAGGGGGCTCCTAATGAAAACCTGTTTTTT.

The chain is built from TRBV3-1 (or the pseudogene TRBV3-2) and TRBJ2-3, with 10 bases aligning to TRBD2. CDR3 length: 17 residues. The ends lost 1 base at V and 4 bases at J; junction bases unmatched: 8. Germline CDR1 is LGHDT and CDR2 is YNNKEL (reference sequence). DNA for the CDR3: TGTGCCAGCAGCCAAGGAAGCGGGGGGGCCTCCGCAGATACGCAGTATTTT. It specifies CASSQGSGGASADTQYF.